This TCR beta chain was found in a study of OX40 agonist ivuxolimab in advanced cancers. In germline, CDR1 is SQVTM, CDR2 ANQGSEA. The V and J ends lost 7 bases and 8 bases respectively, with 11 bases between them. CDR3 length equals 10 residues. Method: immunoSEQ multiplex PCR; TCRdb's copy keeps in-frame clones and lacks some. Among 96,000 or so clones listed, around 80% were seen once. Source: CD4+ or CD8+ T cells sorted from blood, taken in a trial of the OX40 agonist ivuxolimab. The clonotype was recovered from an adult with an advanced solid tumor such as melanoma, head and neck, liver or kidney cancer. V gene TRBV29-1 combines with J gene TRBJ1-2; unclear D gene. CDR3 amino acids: CSAGTGGYTF. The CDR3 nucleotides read TGCAGCGCCGGAACCGGGGGCTACACCTTC.